The 30 T cell receptor beta chains reported below all come from one sample, sequenced in a study of T cell repertoires in cytomegalovirus infection. TCRdb called the reads again in MiXCR, with one record for every CDR3 protein. Of approximately 750,000 distinct CDR3 sequences listed, approximately 34% were seen once; the top ten hold under 3.5%. Specimen: PBMCs. All receptors come from a human donor in good health (CMV status not recorded). Some clones in this sample may be carry-over from other donors' samples.

The chain has TRBV28 and TRBJ1-3, with no clear D. CDR1 and CDR2 (germline): MDHEN, SYDVKM. The CDR3 is made up of 14 amino acids. The germline V and J ends were trimmed by 3 bases and 4 bases, with 10 bases remaining between them. CDR3 DNA: TGTGCCAGCAGTTTGCCTACAGTCGGAAACACCATATATTTT. The encoded protein is CASSLPTVGNTIYF.

The chain carries TRBV24-1 and TRBJ1-1; a possible D gene is TRBD1 (5 bases). Germline V gives CDR1 KGHDR, CDR2 SFDVKD. Trimming cost V 4 bases and J 1 base, with 12 bases left between them. This CDR3 region has 15 residues. CDR3 nucleotides: TGTGCCACCAGTGAGGGACCGCGGGGGAACACTGAAGCTTTCTTT. Encoded protein: CATSEGPRGNTEAFF.

The CDR3 protein is CASSHIDRAKGKLFF. The CDR3 nucleotides are TGTGCCAGCAGCCACATTGACAGGGCAAAGGGAAAACTGTTTTTT. The gene calls are TRBV7-2 and TRBJ1-4; 7 positions match TRBD1. Germline V gene data show CDR1 as SGHTA and CDR2 as FQGNSA. Trimming removed 5 bases from V and 10 bases from J; junction bases left unmatched: 13. The CDR3 sequence is 15 residues long.

In this sample, this clonotype turned up many times. The chain recombines TRBV7-2 with TRBJ2-4, with D perhaps TRBD1 or TRBD2 (5 bases each). The germline V gene encodes CDR1 SGHTA and CDR2 FQGNSA. The CDR3 has 19 amino acids. Trimming removed 2 bases at V and 1 base at J, with 21 bases between. CDR3 protein: CASSLSDVGTGRAKNIQYF. CDR3 in DNA: TGTGCCAGCAGCTTATCGGATGTGGGTACGGGGCGGGCCAAAAACATTCAGTACTTC.

There are a few counts of this clonotype. This sequence joins TRBV15 and TRBJ1-1; no clear D gene. Trimming shortened V by 3 bases and J by 0 bases, and 17 bases separated the two germline ends. This CDR3 is built from 17 residues. Germline CDR1 reads LNHNV; CDR2 reads YYDKDF (reference sequence). Here the CDR3 reads CATSSLRNSPMNTEAFF. CDR3 in DNA: TGTGCCACCAGCAGTTTACGGAATTCGCCTATGAACACTGAAGCTTTCTTT.

This clonotype has more than one count but fewer than ten. The chain employs TRBV12-3 or TRBV12-4 and TRBJ1-2; D is uncertain. The CDR3 extends over 12 amino acids. The germline V and J ends were trimmed by 9 bases and 8 bases, with 16 bases remaining between them. CDR3 nucleotides: TGTGCCAGTCCGAATCCAAGCGGAGGCTACACCTTC. Translating it yields CASPNPSGGYTF.

The rearrangement uses TRBV2 and TRBJ1-1; tentative D call: TRBD1 (5 bases). Germline V gene data show CDR1 as SNHLY and CDR2 as FYNNEI. The ends were cut back, 7 bases at V and 6 bases at J, with 12 bases in the middle. There are 12 residues in the CDR3. CDR3 residues: CASNNRPPEAFF. CDR3 in DNA: TGTGCCAGCAACAACAGGCCGCCTGAAGCTTTCTTT.

This clonotype has a handful of counts. A much larger clone differs by one base, so this may be a read error. The chain uses TRBV12-3 or TRBV12-4 and TRBJ1-1, with 8 bases identical to TRBD1. The CDR3 length is 17 residues. Losses at the gene ends were 7 bases for V and 4 bases for J; bases not matched to a gene: 17. CDR3 DNA sequence: TGTGCCAGCACCGTGACAGGGGAAGGAAGAATGGGCACTGAAGCTTTCTTT. Translation gives CASTVTGEGRMGTEAFF.

V is TRBV27 and J is TRBJ2-7; TRBD1 matches at 7 bases. V was pared by 3 bases and J by 6 bases, with 8 bases of the junction left unmatched. CDR3 length equals 14 residues. Germline V gene data show CDR1 as MNHEY and CDR2 as SMNVEV (reference sequence). CDR3 bases: TGTGCCAGCAGTTTCGGCAGGGGGAAGGGCGAGCAGTACTTC. It is translated as CASSFGRGKGEQYF.

V gene TRBV5-1 combines with J gene TRBJ2-7; D is possibly TRBD1 or TRBD2 (6 bases each). The length of the CDR3 is 13 residues. Germline CDR1 is SGHRS and CDR2 is YFSETQ. Trimming shortened V by 4 bases and J by 3 bases, and 11 bases separated the two germline ends. The CDR3, as DNA: TGCGCCAGCAGCCGGGGGCAAAACTACGAGCAGTACTTC. Its protein is CASSRGQNYEQYF.

In this sample, this clonotype turned up a few times. The J gene is TRBJ1-2, the V gene TRBV12-5, with a tentative D call TRBD1 (6 bases). Per germline, CDR1 LGHNT and CDR2 FRNRAP. The V and J ends lost 6 bases and 6 bases respectively, with 14 bases between them. The CDR3 is 13 amino acids. The CDR3 DNA sequence: TGTGCTAGTGGCCTAGGGGGGCGGGATGGCTACACCTTC. This encodes CASGLGGRDGYTF.

This clonotype was recorded a few times. V and J are TRBV6-2 or TRBV6-3 and TRBJ2-4, with a possible D match to TRBD2 (5 bases). CDR1 MNHEY and CDR2 SVGEGT come from the germline V gene. The ends were cut back, 4 bases at V and 6 bases at J, with 10 bases in the middle. The CDR3 loop spans 13 amino acids. The CDR3 here is CASSFRELNIQYF. In DNA, the CDR3 is TGTGCCAGCAGTTTTCGGGAACTAAACATTCAGTACTTC.

This clonotype was observed a few times. The chain uses TRBV7-2 and TRBJ1-2; D gene uncertain. Deletions cut 8 bases from V and 1 base from J, with 11 bases between. This CDR3 contains 13 residues. Germline V gene lookup returns CDR1 SGHTA and CDR2 FQGNSA. The chain's CDR3 is CASGEGSNYGYTF. The CDR3, as DNA: TGTGCCAGCGGGGAGGGCAGTAACTATGGCTACACCTTC. The full variable domain, with the rest looked up from reference TRBV7-2 and TRBJ1-2, is GAGVSQSPSNKVTEKGKDVELRCDPISGHTALYWYRQSLGQGLEFLIYFQGNSAPDKSGLPSDRFSAERTGGSVSTLTIQRTQQEDSAVYLCASGEGSNYGYTFGSGTRLTVV.

This clonotype showed up just a few times. The V and J genes are TRBV6-5 and TRBJ1-2; no firm D call. V was pared by 6 bases and J by 0 bases, with 8 bases between. Germline assignment: CDR1 MNHEY and CDR2 SVGAGI. This CDR3 has 13 residues. The CDR3 bases are TGTGCCAGCAGCACAGAAGCTAACTATGGCTACACCTTC. Translated, it gives CASSTEANYGYTF.

The rearrangement uses TRBV20-1 and TRBJ1-1, with TRBD1 as a possible D gene (5 bases). CDR1 and CDR2 from the germline V gene are DFQATT and SNEGSKA (reference sequence). This CDR3 comprises 16 residues. V was shortened by 5 bases and J by 5 bases, with 24 bases between the two germline ends. Here the CDR3 reads CSAQPTRKGLWTEAFF. CDR3 DNA: TGCAGTGCTCAACCCACCAGGAAGGGGCTTTGGACTGAAGCTTTCTTT.

A few counts support this clonotype. The rearrangement links TRBV14 to TRBJ2-1; the D is unclear. V lost 0 bases, J lost 2 bases, and 14 bases lay in between. The germline CDR1 and CDR2 sequences are SGHDN and FVKESK. The CDR3 length is 17 residues. DNA of the CDR3: TGTGCCAGCAGCCAAGACCCCGTAAGGCTACCCTACAATGAGCAGTTCTTC. Its protein product is CASSQDPVRLPYNEQFF.

The V and J genes are TRBV5-6 and TRBJ2-1; 9 bases align to TRBD2. This CDR3 contains 15 residues. Germline loops: CDR1 SGHDT, CDR2 YYEEEE. The ends lost 1 base at V and 6 bases at J; junction bases unmatched: 5. CDR3 DNA: TGTGCCAGCAGCTTGATTGGACTAGCGAGCAATGAGCAGTTCTTC. Translation gives CASSLIGLASNEQFF.

The chain links TRBV7-6 to TRBJ1-2; TRBD1 agrees at 7 bases. This CDR3 region has 16 residues. The V segment lost 5 bases and the J segment 3 bases; nucleotides outside the gene matches: 12. The germline V gene encodes CDR1 SGHVS and CDR2 FNYEAQ. The CDR3 protein is CASSPRSTGIYYGYTF. The CDR3 DNA sequence: TGTGCCAGCAGCCCCAGGTCGACAGGGATCTACTATGGCTACACCTTC.

A single count supports this clonotype. J is TRBJ2-7 and V is TRBV28, with a weak D call TRBD2 (6 bases). V dropped 7 bases and J dropped 5 bases, with 18 bases sitting between them. CDR3 size: 14 residues. The germline gives CDR1 MDHEN, CDR2 SYDVKM. CDR3 protein: CASTQGGVPNEQYF. DNA for the CDR3: TGTGCCAGCACCCAGGGAGGTGTCCCCAACGAGCAGTACTTC.

This clonotype was picked up a small number of times. A read error may produce the germline difference seen at one junction end. The rearrangement links TRBV4-1 to TRBJ2-3, with 7 bases lining up with TRBD1. Germline CDR1 is MGHRA and CDR2 is YSYEKL. This CDR3 comprises 15 residues. The CDR3 protein is CASSQDRVGTDTQYF. As DNA, the CDR3 is TGCGCCAGTAGCCAAGACAGGGTGGGCACAGATACGCAGTATTTT.

This clonotype was detected a few times. The rearrangement uses TRBV7-2 and TRBJ1-2; 8 bases fit TRBD1. V was clipped by 4 bases and J by 6 bases; unmatched bases: 10. Germline-derived CDR1 and CDR2 are SGHTA and FQGNSA. CDR3 length: 15 residues. The CDR3 DNA sequence: TGTGCCAGCAGCTCTGGCGGGGGACAGGTCCATGGCTACACCTTC. Residues: CASSSGGGQVHGYTF.

The V gene is TRBV18, the J gene TRBJ1-3, with D perhaps matching TRBD1 (5 bases). The V gene's germline CDR1 is KGHSH and CDR2 LQKENI. CDR3 size: 16 residues. V was pared by 2 bases and J by 0 bases, with 11 bases between. CDR3 sequence: CASSPARADSGNTIYF. The DNA of the CDR3 is TGTGCCAGCTCACCAGCCAGGGCCGACTCTGGAAACACCATATATTTT. The whole variable domain, remainder taken from reference TRBV18 and TRBJ1-3, is NAGVMQNPRHLVRRRGQEARLRCSPMKGHSHVYWYRQLPEEGLKFMVYLQKENIIDESGMPKERFSAEFPKEGPSILRIQQVVRGDSAAYFCASSPARADSGNTIYFGEGSWLTVV.

The chain recombines TRBV29-1 with TRBJ2-5, with a weak D call TRBD2 (6 bases). CDR3 length: 12 amino acids. The germline V gene has CDR1 SQVTM and CDR2 ANQGSEA. With 6 bases removed from V and 2 bases from J, the gap between germline ends came to 10 bases. CDR3 residues: CSVEEGQETQYF. CDR3 sequence (DNA): TGCAGCGTCGAGGAGGGGCAAGAGACCCAGTACTTC.

This clonotype was counted between two and nine times. The rearrangement links TRBV19 to TRBJ1-1; the match to TRBD1 covers 7 bases. Germline V gene data show CDR1 as LNHDA and CDR2 as SQIVND (reference sequence). V was pared by 7 bases and J by 8 bases, with 13 bases of the junction left unmatched. This CDR3 is 14 amino acids long. The CDR3 DNA is TGTGCCAGTACCTCGGGGGCCCAGGGGGGAGAAGCTTTCTTT. Protein product: CASTSGAQGGEAFF.

Worth noting for this clonotype: One junction end does not reproduce the germline sequence, and a read error may be involved. This chain uses TRBV7-2 with TRBJ2-1; D might be TRBD2 (6 bases). Per germline, CDR1 SGHTA and CDR2 FQGNSA. CDR3 size: 15 residues. The CDR3 coding sequence is TGTGCCAGCAGCTTAGTAGCTAGCGAGAGCAATGAGCAGTGCTTC. Translating it yields CASSLVASESNEQCF.

For the CDR3, the DNA is TGTGCCAGTAGTACCCAGTCCCCTCCTACGAAGCAGTACTTC. Amino acid sequence: CASSTQSPPTKQYF. This chain connects TRBV19 to TRBJ2-7; D unresolved. Trimming stripped 4 bases from V and 8 bases from J, with 18 bases between. The germline V gene encodes CDR1 LNHDA and CDR2 SQIVND (reference sequence). This CDR3 comprises 14 residues. Based on the CDR3 plus reference TRBV19 and TRBJ2-7, the full variable domain is DGGITQSPKYLFRKEGQNVTLSCEQNLNHDAMYWYRQDPGQGLRLIYYSQIVNDFQKGDIAEGYSVSREKKESFPLTVTSAQKNPTAFYLCASSTQSPPTKQYFGPGTRLTVT.

This clonotype was counted many times. The chain carries TRBV28 and TRBJ2-6, with D tentatively TRBD1 (6 bases). Trimming removed 5 bases at V and 0 bases at J, with 11 bases between. This CDR3 spans 16 amino acids. Germline CDR1 reads MDHEN; CDR2 reads SYDVKM. The CDR3 loop reads CASSLKTGSGANVLTF. The DNA for the CDR3 is TGTGCCAGCAGTCTAAAGACAGGCTCTGGGGCCAACGTCCTGACTTTC.

This clonotype has just a few counts. The rearrangement uses TRBV12-3 or TRBV12-4 and TRBJ1-1; perhaps TRBD1 as D (5 bases). The CDR3 has 14 residues. V was pared by 0 bases and J by 4 bases, with 9 bases between. The CDR3 loop is CASSLALRGTEAFF. CDR3 bases: TGTGCCAGCAGTTTAGCGCTTAGGGGCACTGAAGCTTTCTTT.

This clonotype has a handful of counts. The CDR3 coding sequence is TGTGCCACCTCAGGGCTCCTAGGCTATGGCTACACCTTC. It specifies CATSGLLGYGYTF. The V call is TRBV28, the J call TRBJ1-2, with D maybe TRBD1 (5 bases). The CDR3 totals 13 residues. Germline V gene data show CDR1 as MDHEN and CDR2 as SYDVKM. V lost 10 bases and J 4 bases, leaving 16 bases between the germline ends.

The rearrangement links TRBV2 to TRBJ2-7; D is tentatively TRBD1 or TRBD2 (5 bases each). Germline V CDR1 and CDR2: SNHLY, FYNNEI. The V gene lost 6 bases and the J gene lost 6 bases, with 21 bases spanning the gap. The CDR3 runs 15 residues. DNA for the CDR3: TGTGCCAGCAGGTCCCGGGACCTCCCGAGGTCCGAGCAGTACTTC. This gives the protein CASRSRDLPRSEQYF.